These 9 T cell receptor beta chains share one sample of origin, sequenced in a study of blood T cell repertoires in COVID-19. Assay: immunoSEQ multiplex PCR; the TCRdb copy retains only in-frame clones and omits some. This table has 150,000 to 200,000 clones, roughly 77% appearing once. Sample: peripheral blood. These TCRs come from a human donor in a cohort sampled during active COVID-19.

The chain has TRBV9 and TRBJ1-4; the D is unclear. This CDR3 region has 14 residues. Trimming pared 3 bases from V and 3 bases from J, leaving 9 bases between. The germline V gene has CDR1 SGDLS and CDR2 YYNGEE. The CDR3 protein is CASSAPRANEKLFF. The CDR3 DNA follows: TGTGCCAGCAGCGCCCCGAGGGCTAATGAAAAACTGTTTTTT.

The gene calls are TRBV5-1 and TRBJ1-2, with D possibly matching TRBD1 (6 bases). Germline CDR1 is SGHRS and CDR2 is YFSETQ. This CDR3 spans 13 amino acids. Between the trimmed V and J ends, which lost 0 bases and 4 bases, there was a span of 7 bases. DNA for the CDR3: TGCGCCAGCAGCTTGGTAGGGGGCTATGGCTACACCTTC. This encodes CASSLVGGYGYTF. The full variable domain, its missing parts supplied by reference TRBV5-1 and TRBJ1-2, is KAGVTQTPRYLIKTRGQQVTLSCSPISGHRSVSWYQQTPGQGLQFLFEYFSETQRNKGNFPGRFSGRQFSNSRSEMNVSTLELGDSALYLCASSLVGGYGYTFGSGTRLTVV.

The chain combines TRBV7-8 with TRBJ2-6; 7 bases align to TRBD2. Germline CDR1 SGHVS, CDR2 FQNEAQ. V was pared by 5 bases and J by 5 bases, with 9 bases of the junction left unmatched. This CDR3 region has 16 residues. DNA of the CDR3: TGTGCCAGCAGCCAATGGGAGGGGCGCCGGGCCAACGTCCTGACTTTC. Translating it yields CASSQWEGRRANVLTF.

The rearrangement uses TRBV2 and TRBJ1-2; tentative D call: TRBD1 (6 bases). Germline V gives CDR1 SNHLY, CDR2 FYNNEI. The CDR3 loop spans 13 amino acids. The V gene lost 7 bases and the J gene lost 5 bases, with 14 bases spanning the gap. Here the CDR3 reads CASILKGGYGYTF. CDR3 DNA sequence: TGTGCCAGCATACTCAAGGGGGGGTATGGCTACACCTTC.

The CDR3 reads CASSPGAGGSYNEQFF. DNA for the CDR3: TGTGCCAGCAGCCCAGGGGCGGGGGGTTCCTACAATGAGCAGTTCTTC. The V gene is TRBV28, the J gene TRBJ2-1, with 8 nucleotides matching TRBD2. The CDR3 has 16 residues. V lost 6 bases to trimming and J lost 1 base; unmatched junction nucleotides: 8. Germline values: CDR1 MDHEN, CDR2 SYDVKM. Full variable domain (remainder filled in from reference TRBV28 and TRBJ2-1): DVKVTQSSRYLVKRTGEKVFLECVQDMDHENMFWYRQDPGLGLRLIYFSYDVKMKEKGDIPEGYSVSREKKERFSLILESASTNQTSMYLCASSPGAGGSYNEQFFGPGTRLTVL.

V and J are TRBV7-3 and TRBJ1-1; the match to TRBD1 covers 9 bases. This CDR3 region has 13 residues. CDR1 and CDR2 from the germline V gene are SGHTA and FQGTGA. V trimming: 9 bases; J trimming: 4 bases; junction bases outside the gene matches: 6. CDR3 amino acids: CASGTGMGTEAFF. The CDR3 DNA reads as TGTGCCAGTGGGACAGGGATGGGCACTGAAGCTTTCTTT.

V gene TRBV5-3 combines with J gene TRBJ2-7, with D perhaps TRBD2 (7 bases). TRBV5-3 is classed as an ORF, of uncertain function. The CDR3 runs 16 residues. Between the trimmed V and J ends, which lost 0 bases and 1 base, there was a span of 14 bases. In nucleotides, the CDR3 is TGTGCCAGAAGCTTGGGTGGGGGGGCAGGTTCCTACGAGCAGTACTTC. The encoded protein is CARSLGGGAGSYEQYF.

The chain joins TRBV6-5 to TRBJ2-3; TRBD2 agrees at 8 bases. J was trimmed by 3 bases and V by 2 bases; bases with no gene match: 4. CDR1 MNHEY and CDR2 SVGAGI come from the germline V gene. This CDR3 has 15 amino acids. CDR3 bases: TGTGCCAGCAGTTACGGGACTAGGGGAACAGATACGCAGTATTTT. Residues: CASSYGTRGTDTQYF.

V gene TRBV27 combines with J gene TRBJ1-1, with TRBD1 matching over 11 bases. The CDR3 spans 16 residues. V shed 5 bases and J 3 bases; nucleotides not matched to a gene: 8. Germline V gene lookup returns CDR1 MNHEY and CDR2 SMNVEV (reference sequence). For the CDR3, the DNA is TGTGCCAGCAGTGTAATACCGGGACAGGGGGACACTGAAGCTTTCTTT. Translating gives CASSVIPGQGDTEAFF.